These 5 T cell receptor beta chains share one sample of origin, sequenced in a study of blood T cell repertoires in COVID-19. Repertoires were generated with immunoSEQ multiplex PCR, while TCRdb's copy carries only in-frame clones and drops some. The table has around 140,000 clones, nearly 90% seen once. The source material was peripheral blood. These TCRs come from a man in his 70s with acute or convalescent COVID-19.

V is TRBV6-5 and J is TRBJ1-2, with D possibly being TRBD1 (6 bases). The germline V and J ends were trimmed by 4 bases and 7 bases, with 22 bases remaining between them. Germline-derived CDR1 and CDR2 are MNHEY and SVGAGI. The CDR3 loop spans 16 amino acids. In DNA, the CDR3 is TGTGCCAGCAGTTTTCACGGGAAACAGGGAGTTGGTGGCTACACCTTC. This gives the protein CASSFHGKQGVGGYTF.

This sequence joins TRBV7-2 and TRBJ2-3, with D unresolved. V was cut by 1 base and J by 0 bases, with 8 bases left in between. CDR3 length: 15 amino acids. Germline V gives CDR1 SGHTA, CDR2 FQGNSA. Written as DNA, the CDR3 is TGTGCCAGCAGCTTAGACTTAGTCAGCACAGATACGCAGTATTTT. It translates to CASSLDLVSTDTQYF.

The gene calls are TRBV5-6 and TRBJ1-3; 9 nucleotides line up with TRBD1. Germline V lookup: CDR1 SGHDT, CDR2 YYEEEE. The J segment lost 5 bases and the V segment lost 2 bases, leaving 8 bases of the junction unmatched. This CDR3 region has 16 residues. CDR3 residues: CASSLSTGGIRNTIYF. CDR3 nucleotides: TGTGCCAGCAGCTTATCGACAGGGGGTATTAGAAACACCATATATTTT.

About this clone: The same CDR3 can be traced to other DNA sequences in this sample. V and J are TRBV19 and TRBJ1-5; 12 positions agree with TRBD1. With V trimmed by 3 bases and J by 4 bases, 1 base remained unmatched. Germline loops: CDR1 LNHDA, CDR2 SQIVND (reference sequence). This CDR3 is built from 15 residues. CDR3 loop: CASSMGQGANQPQHF. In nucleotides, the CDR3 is TGTGCCAGTAGTATGGGACAGGGGGCAAATCAGCCCCAGCATTTT.

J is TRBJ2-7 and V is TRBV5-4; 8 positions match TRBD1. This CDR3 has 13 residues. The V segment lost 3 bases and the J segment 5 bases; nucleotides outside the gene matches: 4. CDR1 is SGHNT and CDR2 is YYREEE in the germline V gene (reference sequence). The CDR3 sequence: CASSSTGGNEQYF. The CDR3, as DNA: TGTGCCAGCAGCTCCACAGGGGGAAACGAGCAGTACTTC.